This section outlines one TCR beta chain sequence together with its context. As yet, its antigen is unknown. These data are taken from a study of monozygotic twins with inflammatory bowel disease. General study points: Lower sharing of clonotypes with other individuals was seen in IBD patients than in healthy twins. This was most marked in patients showing signs of disease activity.

Each of TCRalpha and TCRbeta cDNA went through two nested PCRs, lasting 16 and 9 cycles. From the 5' RACE reads, TCRdb lists one entry per CDR3 protein and no DNA. The sample table sets out 440,000 or so distinct CDR3 sequences. Donors each contributed one blood sample measuring 2.5 ml. Whole blood supplied total RNA, and T cells were not sorted. The CDR3 contains 13 residues. CDR1 is LNHNV and CDR2 is YYDKDF in the germline V gene (reference sequence). The rearrangement uses TRBV15 and TRBJ2-2; the TCRdb call, TRBD1, lacks DNA for checking. The TCR was taken from a human donor with ulcerative colitis or Crohn's disease, or a healthy co-twin of an affected twin (not recorded which). The specimen sequenced was blood. The CDR3 spells CATSRDAPGELFF.